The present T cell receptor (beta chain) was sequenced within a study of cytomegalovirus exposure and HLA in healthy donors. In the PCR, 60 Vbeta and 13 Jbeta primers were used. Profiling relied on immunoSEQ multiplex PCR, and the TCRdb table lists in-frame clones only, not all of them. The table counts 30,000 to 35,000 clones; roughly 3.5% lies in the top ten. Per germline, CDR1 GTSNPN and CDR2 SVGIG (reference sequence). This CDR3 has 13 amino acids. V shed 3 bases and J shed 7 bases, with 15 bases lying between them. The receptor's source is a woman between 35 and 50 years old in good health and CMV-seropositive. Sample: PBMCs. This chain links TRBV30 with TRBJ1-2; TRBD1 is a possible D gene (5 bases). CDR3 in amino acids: CAWSAGLGGGYTF. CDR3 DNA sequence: TGTGCCTGGAGCGCCGGACTCGGGGGTGGCTACACCTTC.